Listed here are 15 T cell receptor beta chains from one sample, sequenced in a study of chemoradiotherapy in HPV16-positive cancers. Profiling relied on immunoSEQ multiplex PCR, and the TCRdb table lists in-frame clones only, not all of them. The sample gives 5,500 to 6,500 clones, 80% to 90% of which show up once; approximately 10% is in the top ten. The sample in question was tumor tissue, obtained from a patient who underwent chemoradiotherapy. The receptors here all came from a human donor with HPV-associated anogenital cancer.

This chain connects TRBV11-2 to TRBJ1-2; the match to TRBD1 covers 9 bases. The V gene's germline CDR1 is SGHAT and CDR2 FQNNGV. This CDR3 has 17 amino acids. The trim removed 6 bases at V and 0 bases at J, leaving 11 bases unmatched. Here the CDR3 DNA reads TGTGCCAGCAGTATAGGGACAGGGACAAGATCTAACTATGGCTACACCTTC. Its translation is CASSIGTGTRSNYGYTF.

The chain joins TRBV5-6 to TRBJ2-7; 7 bases agree with TRBD2. The CDR3 length is 15 residues. The trim removed 0 bases at V and 0 bases at J, leaving 3 bases unmatched. Germline V lookup: CDR1 SGHDT, CDR2 YYEEEE. Written as DNA, the CDR3 is TGTGCCAGCAGCTTGGAAGCGGGAAGCTCCTACGAGCAGTACTTC. Residues: CASSLEAGSSYEQYF.

CDR3 amino acids: CATSIGGTEAFF. CDR3 nucleotides: TGTGCCACCTCGATTGGGGGCACTGAAGCTTTCTTT. The rearrangement links TRBV28 to TRBJ1-1, with D tentatively TRBD1 (5 bases). The CDR3 extends over 12 amino acids. CDR1 MDHEN and CDR2 SYDVKM come from the germline V gene. Trimming pared 10 bases from V and 4 bases from J, leaving 13 bases between. Combining the CDR3 with reference TRBV28 and TRBJ1-1 gives the whole variable domain DVKVTQSSRYLVKRTGEKVFLECVQDMDHENMFWYRQDPGLGLRLIYFSYDVKMKEKGDIPEGYSVSREKKERFSLILESASTNQTSMYLCATSIGGTEAFFGQGTRLTVV.

The sample holds a few counts of this clone. The chain employs TRBV12-5 and TRBJ1-3, with D tentatively TRBD1 (5 bases). The CDR3 runs to 14 residues. The V end lost 5 bases, the J end lost 1 base, and 9 bases lay between the germline ends. CDR1 LGHNT and CDR2 FRNRAP come from the germline V gene. CDR3 in DNA: TGTGCTAGTGGTCTAGGGGTTTCTGGAAACACCATATATTTT. Translation: CASGLGVSGNTIYF. The full variable domain, its missing parts supplied by reference TRBV12-5 and TRBJ1-3, is DARVTQTPRHKVTEMGQEVTMRCQPILGHNTVFWYRQTMMQGLELLAYFRNRAPLDDSGMPKDRFSAEMPDATLATLKIQPSEPRDSAVYFCASGLGVSGNTIYFGEGSWLTVV.

V and J are TRBV7-9 and TRBJ2-7; possible D gene TRBD1, 6 bases. V was shortened by 5 bases and J by 3 bases, with 11 bases between the two germline ends. Germline lookup yields CDR1 SEHNR and CDR2 FQNEAQ (reference sequence). The CDR3 consists of 13 residues. This chain's CDR3 is CASSPGGFYEQYF. The CDR3 DNA is TGTGCCAGCAGCCCTGGGGGCTTCTACGAGCAGTACTTC.

The CDR3 loop is CASSPDGGTEAFF. CDR3 DNA: TGTGCCAGCAGCCCTGATGGGGGGACTGAAGCTTTCTTT. The rearrangement links TRBV7-9 to TRBJ1-1, with D possibly matching TRBD1 (5 bases). Germline CDR1 is SEHNR and CDR2 is FQNEAQ (reference sequence). The V end lost 5 bases, the J end lost 5 bases, and 12 bases lay between the germline ends. The CDR3 runs to 13 residues.

V and J are TRBV27 and TRBJ2-7, with 8 positions matching TRBD2. Germline V CDR1 and CDR2: MNHEY, SMNVEV (reference sequence). The CDR3 runs to 13 residues. The J segment lost 2 bases and the V segment lost 8 bases, leaving 5 bases of the junction unmatched. The DNA of the CDR3 is TGTGCCAGCGGCACACTAGCGGCCTACGAGCAGTACTTC. It encodes CASGTLAAYEQYF.

The chain has TRBV7-2 and TRBJ1-2; weak D call: TRBD1 (6 bases). Germline loops: CDR1 SGHTA, CDR2 FQGNSA. This CDR3 spans 13 amino acids. V was cut by 9 bases and J by 4 bases, with 15 bases left in between. The CDR3 sequence: CASRGQSPYGYTF. In nucleotides, the CDR3 is TGTGCCAGTAGAGGACAGTCCCCCTATGGCTACACCTTC.

This clone has a handful of counts. The chain couples TRBV2 to TRBJ1-2; 7 bases align to TRBD1. J lost 7 bases, V lost 10 bases, and 12 bases had no gene match. The CDR3 is 13 residues long. Per the germline V gene, CDR1 is SNHLY and CDR2 is FYNNEI. Written as DNA, the CDR3 is TGTGCCACCTCAGGACAGGCAGGTTTTGGCTACACCTTC. This sequence encodes CATSGQAGFGYTF. Combining the CDR3 with reference TRBV2 and TRBJ1-2 gives the whole variable domain EPEVTQTPSHQVTQMGQEVILRCVPISNHLYFYWYRQILGQKVEFLVSFYNNEISEKSEIFDDQFSVERPDGSNFTLKIRSTKLEDSAMYFCATSGQAGFGYTFGSGTRLTVV.

V is TRBV7-3 and J is TRBJ2-5; the D gene is possibly TRBD1 (5 bases). The CDR3 covers 14 residues. V was cut by 5 bases and J by 4 bases, with 14 bases left in between. The V gene's germline CDR1 is SGHTA and CDR2 FQGTGA. This CDR3 reads CASSAGFPGETQYF. DNA of the CDR3: TGTGCCAGCAGCGCAGGGTTCCCCGGAGAGACCCAGTACTTC.

The chain has TRBV6-6 and TRBJ2-7; maybe TRBD2 (5 bases). CDR1 is MNHNY and CDR2 is SVGAGI in the germline V gene (reference sequence). The CDR3 length is 12 residues. With 2 bases removed from V and 6 bases from J, the gap between germline ends came to 8 bases. CDR3 region: CASSYRRGEQYF. The CDR3 bases are TGTGCCAGCAGTTACCGACGGGGCGAGCAGTACTTC.

The CDR3 reads CASSLRDFSYEQYF. CDR3 nucleotides: TGTGCCAGCAGCTTAAGGGACTTCTCCTACGAGCAGTACTTC. The chain recombines TRBV7-9 with TRBJ2-7; D might be TRBD2 (6 bases). There are 14 residues in the CDR3. From germline, CDR1 is SEHNR and CDR2 FQNEAQ (reference sequence). V shed 2 bases and J shed 0 bases, with 8 bases lying between them.

The chain is built from TRBV7-8 and TRBJ1-2, with TRBD1 as a possible D gene (5 bases). This CDR3 has 14 residues. CDR1 is SGHVS and CDR2 is FQNEAQ in the germline V gene. V was pared by 2 bases and J by 8 bases, with 15 bases between. As DNA, the CDR3 is TGTGCCAGCAGCTTAAGCGTAGGGGTGTCCGGCTACACCTTC. Its protein product is CASSLSVGVSGYTF.

There are a few counts of this clone. The gene calls are TRBV7-8 and TRBJ2-2; no reliable D call. Trimming took 6 bases from V and 0 from J, leaving 8 bases between them. The CDR3 consists of 14 residues. Germline CDR1 is SGHVS and CDR2 is FQNEAQ. The CDR3 spells CASRLRSNTGELFF. DNA of the CDR3: TGTGCCAGCAGGTTGCGATCGAACACCGGGGAGCTGTTTTTT.

The rearrangement uses TRBV27 and TRBJ1-2; D unclear. There are 13 residues in the CDR3. CDR1 is MNHEY and CDR2 is SMNVEV in the germline V gene (reference sequence). V shed 4 bases and J shed 5 bases, with 11 bases lying between them. The CDR3 region is CASSYGRAYGYTF. DNA of the CDR3: TGTGCCAGCAGTTACGGACGGGCATATGGCTACACCTTC.